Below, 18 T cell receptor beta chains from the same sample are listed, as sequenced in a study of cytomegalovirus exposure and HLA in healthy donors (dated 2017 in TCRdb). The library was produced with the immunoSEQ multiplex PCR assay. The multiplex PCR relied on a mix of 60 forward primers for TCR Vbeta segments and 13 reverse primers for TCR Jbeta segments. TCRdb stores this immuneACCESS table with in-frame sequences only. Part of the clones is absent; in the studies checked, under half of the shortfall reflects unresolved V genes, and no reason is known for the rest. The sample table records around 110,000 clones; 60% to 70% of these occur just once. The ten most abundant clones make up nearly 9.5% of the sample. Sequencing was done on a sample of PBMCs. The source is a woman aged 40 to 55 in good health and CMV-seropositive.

CDR3 DNA sequence: TGTGCCAGCAGCCCCGGGACTAGCGAACGGTTTATGAGGGAGCAGTACTTC. It translates to CASSPGTSERFMREQYF. The chain employs TRBV11-2 and TRBJ2-7, with TRBD2 matching 10 bases. This CDR3 region has 17 residues. CDR1 and CDR2 (germline): SGHAT, FQNNGV. With 5 bases clipped from V and 7 bases from J, the junction kept 17 bases outside the gene matches. The entire variable domain, with the rest obtained from reference TRBV11-2 and TRBJ2-7, is as follows: EAGVAQSPRYKIIEKRQSVAFWCNPISGHATLYWYQQILGQGPKLLIQFQNNGVVDDSQLPKDRFSAERLKGVDSTLKIQPAKLEDSAVYLCASSPGTSERFMREQYFGPGTRLTVT.

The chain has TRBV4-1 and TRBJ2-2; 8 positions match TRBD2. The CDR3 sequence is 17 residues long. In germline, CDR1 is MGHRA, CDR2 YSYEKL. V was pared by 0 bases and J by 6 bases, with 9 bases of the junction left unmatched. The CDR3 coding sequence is TGCGCCAGCAGCCAAGATTGGAGCGGGAGTTTAGCCGGGGAGCTGTTTTTT. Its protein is CASSQDWSGSLAGELFF.

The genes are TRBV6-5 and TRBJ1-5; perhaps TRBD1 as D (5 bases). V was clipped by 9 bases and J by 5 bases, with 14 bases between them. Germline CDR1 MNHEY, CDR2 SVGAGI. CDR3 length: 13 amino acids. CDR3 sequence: CASQRGEYQPQHF. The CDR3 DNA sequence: TGTGCCAGTCAAAGGGGTGAATATCAGCCCCAGCATTTT.

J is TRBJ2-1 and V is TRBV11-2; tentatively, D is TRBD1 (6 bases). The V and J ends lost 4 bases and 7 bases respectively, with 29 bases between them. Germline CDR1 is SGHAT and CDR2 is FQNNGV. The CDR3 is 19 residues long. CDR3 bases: TGTGCCAGCAGCTCCGTAGCCCCGTACCCGGAGAGCAGGGGAAATGAGCAGTTCTTC. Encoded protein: CASSSVAPYPESRGNEQFF. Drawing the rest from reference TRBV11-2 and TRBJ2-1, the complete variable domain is EAGVAQSPRYKIIEKRQSVAFWCNPISGHATLYWYQQILGQGPKLLIQFQNNGVVDDSQLPKDRFSAERLKGVDSTLKIQPAKLEDSAVYLCASSSVAPYPESRGNEQFFGPGTRLTVL.

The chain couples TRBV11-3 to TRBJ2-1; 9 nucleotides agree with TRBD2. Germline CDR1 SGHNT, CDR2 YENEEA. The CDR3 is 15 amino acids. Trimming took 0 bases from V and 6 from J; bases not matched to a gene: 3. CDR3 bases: TGTGCCAGCAGCTTAGAACTAGCGGGCCTCAATGAGCAGTTCTTC. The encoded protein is CASSLELAGLNEQFF.

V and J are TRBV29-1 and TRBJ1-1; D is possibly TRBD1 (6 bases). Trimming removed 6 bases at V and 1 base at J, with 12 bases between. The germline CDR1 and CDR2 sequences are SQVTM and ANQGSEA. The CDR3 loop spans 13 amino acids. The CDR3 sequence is CSVAEGGNTEAFF. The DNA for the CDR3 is TGCAGCGTAGCTGAAGGGGGGAACACTGAAGCTTTCTTT.

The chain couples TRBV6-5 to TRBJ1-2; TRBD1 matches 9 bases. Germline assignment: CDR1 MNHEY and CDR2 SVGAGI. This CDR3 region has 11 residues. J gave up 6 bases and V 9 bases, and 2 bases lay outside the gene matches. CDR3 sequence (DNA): TGTGCCAGTTGGACAGGGGATGGCTACACCTTC. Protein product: CASWTGDGYTF.

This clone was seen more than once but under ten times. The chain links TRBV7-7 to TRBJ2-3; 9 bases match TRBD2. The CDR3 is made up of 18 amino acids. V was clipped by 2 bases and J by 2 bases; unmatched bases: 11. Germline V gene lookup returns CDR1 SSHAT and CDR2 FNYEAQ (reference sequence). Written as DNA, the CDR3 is TGTGCCAGCAGCTTAACCCCTTTATTAGCGGGAGCCACAGATACGCAGTATTTT. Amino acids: CASSLTPLLAGATDTQYF.

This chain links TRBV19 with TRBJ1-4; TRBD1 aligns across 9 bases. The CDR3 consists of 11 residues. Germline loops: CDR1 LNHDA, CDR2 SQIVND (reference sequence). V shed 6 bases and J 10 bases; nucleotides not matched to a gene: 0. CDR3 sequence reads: CASRTGGKLFF. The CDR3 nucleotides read TGTGCCAGTAGGACAGGGGGAAAACTGTTTTTT. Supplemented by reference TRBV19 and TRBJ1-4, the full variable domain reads DGGITQSPKYLFRKEGQNVTLSCEQNLNHDAMYWYRQDPGQGLRLIYYSQIVNDFQKGDIAEGYSVSREKKESFPLTVTSAQKNPTAFYLCASRTGGKLFFGSGTQLSVL.

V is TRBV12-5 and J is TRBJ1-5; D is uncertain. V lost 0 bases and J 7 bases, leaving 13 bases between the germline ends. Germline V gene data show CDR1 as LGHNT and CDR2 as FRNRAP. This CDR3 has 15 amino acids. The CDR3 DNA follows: TGTGCTAGTGGTTTGGTACGTCCGGTTATCCAGCCCCAGCATTTT. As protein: CASGLVRPVIQPQHF. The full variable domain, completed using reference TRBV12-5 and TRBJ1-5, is DARVTQTPRHKVTEMGQEVTMRCQPILGHNTVFWYRQTMMQGLELLAYFRNRAPLDDSGMPKDRFSAEMPDATLATLKIQPSEPRDSAVYFCASGLVRPVIQPQHFGDGTRLSIL.

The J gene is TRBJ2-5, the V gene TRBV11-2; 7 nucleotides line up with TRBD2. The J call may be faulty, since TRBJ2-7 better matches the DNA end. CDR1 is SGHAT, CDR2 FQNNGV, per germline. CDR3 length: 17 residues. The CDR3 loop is CASSSEASGAARYEQYF. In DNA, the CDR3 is TGTGCCAGCAGCTCCGAGGCCAGCGGGGCGGCTCGCTACGAGCAGTACTTC.

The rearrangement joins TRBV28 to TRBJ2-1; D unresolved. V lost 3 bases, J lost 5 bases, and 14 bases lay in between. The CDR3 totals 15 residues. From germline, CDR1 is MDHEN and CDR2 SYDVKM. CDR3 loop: CASSFRHRDHNEQFF. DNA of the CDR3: TGTGCCAGCAGTTTCAGGCATCGAGACCACAATGAGCAGTTCTTC.

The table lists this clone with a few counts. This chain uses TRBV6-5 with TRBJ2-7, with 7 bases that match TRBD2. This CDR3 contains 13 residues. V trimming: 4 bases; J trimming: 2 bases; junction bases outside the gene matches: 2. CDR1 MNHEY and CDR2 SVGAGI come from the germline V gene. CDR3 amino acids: CASSSSGTYEQYF. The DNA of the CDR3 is TGTGCCAGCAGTTCCAGCGGGACCTACGAGCAGTACTTC.

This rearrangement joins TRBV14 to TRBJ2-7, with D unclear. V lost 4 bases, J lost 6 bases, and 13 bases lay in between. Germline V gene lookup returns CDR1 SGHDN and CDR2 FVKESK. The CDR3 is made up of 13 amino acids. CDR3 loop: CASSPVDPGEQYF. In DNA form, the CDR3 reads TGTGCCAGCAGCCCGGTAGACCCGGGCGAGCAGTACTTC.

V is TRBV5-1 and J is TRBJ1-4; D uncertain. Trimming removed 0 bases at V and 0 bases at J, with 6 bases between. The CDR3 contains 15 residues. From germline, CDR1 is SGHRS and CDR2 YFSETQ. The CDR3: CASSLGHATNEKLFF. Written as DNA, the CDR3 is TGCGCCAGCAGCTTGGGACACGCAACTAATGAAAAACTGTTTTTT.

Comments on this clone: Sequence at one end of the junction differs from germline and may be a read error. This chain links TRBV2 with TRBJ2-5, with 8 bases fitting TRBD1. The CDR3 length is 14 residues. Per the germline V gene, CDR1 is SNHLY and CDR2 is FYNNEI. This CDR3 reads CARSGSTGVETQYF. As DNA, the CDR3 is TGTGCCAGGAGTGGGTCGACAGGGGTAGAGACCCAGTACTTC. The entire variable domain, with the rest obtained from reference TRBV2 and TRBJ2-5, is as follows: EPEVTQTPSHQVTQMGQEVILRCVPISNHLYFYWYRQILGQKVEFLVSFYNNEISEKSEIFDDQFSVERPDGSNFTLKIRSTKLEDSAMYFCARSGSTGVETQYFGPGTRLLVL.

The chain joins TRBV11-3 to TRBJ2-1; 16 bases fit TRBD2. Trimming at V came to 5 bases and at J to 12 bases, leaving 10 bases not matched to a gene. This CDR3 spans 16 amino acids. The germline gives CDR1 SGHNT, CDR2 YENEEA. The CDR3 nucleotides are TGTGCCAGCAGCCTCGGGACTAGCGGGGGGGGTAGATGGCAGTTCTTC. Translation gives CASSLGTSGGGRWQFF.

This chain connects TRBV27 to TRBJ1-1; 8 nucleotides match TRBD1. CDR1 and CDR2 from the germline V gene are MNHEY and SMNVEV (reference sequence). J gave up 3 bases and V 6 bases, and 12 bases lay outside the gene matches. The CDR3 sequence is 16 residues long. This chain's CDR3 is CASSPHRDRIDTEAFF. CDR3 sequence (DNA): TGTGCCAGCAGCCCCCACCGGGACAGGATCGACACTGAAGCTTTCTTT.